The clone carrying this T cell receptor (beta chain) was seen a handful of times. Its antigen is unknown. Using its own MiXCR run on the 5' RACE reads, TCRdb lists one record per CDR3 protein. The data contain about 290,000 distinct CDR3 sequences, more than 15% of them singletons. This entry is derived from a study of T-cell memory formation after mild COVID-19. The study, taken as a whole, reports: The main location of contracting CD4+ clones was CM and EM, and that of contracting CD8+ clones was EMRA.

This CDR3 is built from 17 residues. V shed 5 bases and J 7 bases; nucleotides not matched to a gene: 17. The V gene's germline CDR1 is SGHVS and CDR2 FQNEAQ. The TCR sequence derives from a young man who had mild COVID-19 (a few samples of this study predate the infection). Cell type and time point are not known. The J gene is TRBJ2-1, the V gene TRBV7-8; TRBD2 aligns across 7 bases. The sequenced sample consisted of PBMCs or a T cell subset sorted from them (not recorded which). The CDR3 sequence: CASSPITGGSILNEQFF. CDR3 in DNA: TGTGCCAGCAGCCCCATTACGGGGGGAAGTATACTGAATGAGCAGTTCTTC.